This TCR beta chain was observed in a study of beta chain features in type 1 diabetes. Study background: Regarding age, gender and cell yields, patients proved similar to healthy donors. There were approximately 100,000,000 sorted cells examined across all samples. General study results and limits: There were fewer insertions and more deletions at the VDJ junctions of type 1 diabetes patients. Within each of all four CD4+ subsets, Type 1 diabetes patients had TCRB CDR3s that were moderately but significantly shorter.

The sequenced template was cDNA made from the entire isolated RNA. TCRdb's copy holds only in-frame clones and misses some; the assay was immunoSEQ multiplex PCR. Of around 150,000 clones in the sample, about 7.1% are singletons; the top ten hold around 1.5%. About this clone itself: Its antigen remains unknown.

The sequencing sample was made of central memory CD4+ T cells from blood. This TCR was recovered from a woman aged 25 to 39 in good health.

CDR3 DNA sequence: TGTGCCAGCAGTCCACGACAGGATAATCAGCCCCAGCATTTT. Amino acids: CASSPRQDNQPQHF. The chain couples TRBV6-5 to TRBJ1-5; TRBD1 is a possible D gene (6 bases). The germline gives CDR1 MNHEY, CDR2 SVGAGI. V was trimmed by 5 bases and J by 4 bases, leaving 12 bases between them. The CDR3 runs to 14 residues.